The 9 T cell receptor beta chains below all came from one sample that was sequenced in a study of CD8+ T cells in alopecia areata. Extraction of RNA preceded its reverse transcription into cDNA, which served as the sequencing template. Only in-frame clones appear in the TCRdb table, and some are missing; sequencing was by immunoSEQ multiplex PCR. The sample lists under 150,000 clones, roughly four fifths occurring once. Treatment meaning: oral pan-JAK inhibitor, 5-10 mg twice daily. This sample comprised CD8+ T cells sorted from blood, obtained at week 4, from a patient treated with tofacitinib. The receptors were gathered from a human donor with alopecia areata.

The chain has TRBV21-1 and TRBJ2-7; the table's D call TRBD1 went unverified against the DNA. TRBV21-1 has pseudogene status. The CDR3 is 15 amino acids. Here the CDR3 reads CASSTPGQGSREQYF. DNA of the CDR3: TGTGCCAGCAGCACGCCGGGACAGGGGTCTCGGGAGCAGTACTTC.

This chain links TRBV5-6 with TRBJ2-4; unclear D gene. CDR3 length: 13 amino acids. Germline lookup yields CDR1 SGHDT and CDR2 YYEEEE. The germline V and J ends were trimmed by 1 base and 1 base, with 3 bases remaining between them. The CDR3 sequence is CASSLSAKNIQYF. The DNA of the CDR3 is TGTGCCAGCAGCTTGAGTGCCAAAAACATTCAGTACTTC.

This clone has more than one count but fewer than ten. The chain is built from TRBV27 and TRBJ2-1; D is ambiguous. This CDR3 has 14 residues. V gave up 4 bases and J gave up 2 bases, with 9 bases separating them. Germline loops: CDR1 MNHEY, CDR2 SMNVEV (reference sequence). CDR3 coding DNA: TGTGCCAGCAGTTCCCAGGCCACCTACAATGAGCAGTTCTTC. Residues: CASSSQATYNEQFF.

The J gene is TRBJ2-5, the V gene TRBV6-5; TRBD2 might be the D (5 bases). CDR1 is MNHEY and CDR2 is SVGAGI in the germline V gene. The CDR3 length is 13 residues. The V gene lost 10 bases and the J gene lost 3 bases, with 15 bases spanning the gap. CDR3 protein: CATLPQEEETQYF. As DNA, the CDR3 is TGTGCCACCTTGCCGCAGGAGGAAGAGACCCAGTACTTC.

The rearrangement links TRBV13 to TRBJ2-3, with 12 bases identical to TRBD1. CDR1 is PRHDT and CDR2 is FYEKMQ in the germline V gene (reference sequence). Losses at the gene ends were 5 bases for V and 2 bases for J; bases not matched to a gene: 8. The CDR3 loop spans 17 amino acids. This chain's CDR3 is CASSAGTGGRITDTQYF. In DNA, the CDR3 is TGTGCCAGCAGCGCCGGGACAGGGGGCCGGATCACAGATACGCAGTATTTT.

The rearrangement uses TRBV7-9 and TRBJ2-3; 13 bases align to TRBD2. Germline V gene lookup returns CDR1 SEHNR and CDR2 FQNEAQ (reference sequence). The ends lost 5 bases at V and 7 bases at J; junction bases unmatched: 15. The CDR3 loop spans 18 amino acids. CDR3 nucleotides: TGTGCCAGCAGCCACCCTCTAGGGGGACTAGCGGGGAGGAATACGCAGTATTTT. Translated, it gives CASSHPLGGLAGRNTQYF. Full variable domain (missing parts from reference TRBV7-9 and TRBJ2-3): DTGVSQNPRHKITKRGQNVTFRCDPISEHNRLYWYRQTLGQGPEFLTYFQNEAQLEKSRLLSDRFSAERPKGSFSTLEIQRTEQGDSAMYLCASSHPLGGLAGRNTQYFGPGTRLTVL.

V usage is TRBV7-9 and J usage is TRBJ2-2; D may correspond to TRBD1 or TRBD2 (6 bases each). V was trimmed by 5 bases and J by 3 bases, leaving 22 bases between them. Germline CDR1 and CDR2: SEHNR and FQNEAQ (reference sequence). The CDR3 extends over 18 amino acids. CDR3 nucleotides: TGTGCCAGCAGCCCCGGATGGAGGGGGAAAAAAGACACCGGGGAGCTGTTTTTT. It codes for CASSPGWRGKKDTGELFF.

The chain couples TRBV10-2 to TRBJ2-7; 10 nucleotides line up with TRBD1. Germline loops: CDR1 WSHSY, CDR2 SAAADI. CDR3 length: 15 residues. After removal of 6 bases from V and 2 bases from J, the junction contained 7 bases not matched to a gene. The CDR3 nucleotides read TGCGCCAGCAGCGATCCGGGACAGGGGACCTACGAGCAGTACTTC. Protein: CASSDPGQGTYEQYF.

V is TRBV2 and J is TRBJ2-5; TRBD2 might be the D (5 bases). Trimming cost V 5 bases and J 2 bases, with 18 bases left between them. Germline assignment: CDR1 SNHLY and CDR2 FYNNEI. The CDR3 runs 16 residues. The CDR3 sequence: CASSSTIARAQETQYF. CDR3 DNA sequence: TGTGCCAGCAGTAGTACTATAGCGAGAGCACAAGAGACCCAGTACTTC.